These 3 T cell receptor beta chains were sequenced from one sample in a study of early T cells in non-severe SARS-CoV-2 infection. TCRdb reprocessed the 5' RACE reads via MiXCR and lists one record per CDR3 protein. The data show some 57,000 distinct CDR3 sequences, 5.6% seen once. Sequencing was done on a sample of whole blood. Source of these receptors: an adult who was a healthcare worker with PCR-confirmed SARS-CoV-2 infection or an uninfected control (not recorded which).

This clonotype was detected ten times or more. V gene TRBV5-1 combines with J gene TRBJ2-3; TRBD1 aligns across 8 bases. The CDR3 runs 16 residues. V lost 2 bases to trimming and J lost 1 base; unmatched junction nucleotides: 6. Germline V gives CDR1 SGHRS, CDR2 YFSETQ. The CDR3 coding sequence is TGCGCCAGCAGCTTCTATGGGGACAGGCGCACAGATACGCAGTATTTT. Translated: CASSFYGDRRTDTQYF. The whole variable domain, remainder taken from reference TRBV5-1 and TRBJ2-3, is KAGVTQTPRYLIKTRGQQVTLSCSPISGHRSVSWYQQTPGQGLQFLFEYFSETQRNKGNFPGRFSGRQFSNSRSEMNVSTLELGDSALYLCASSFYGDRRTDTQYFGPGTRLTVL.

CDR3 sequence reads: CASGLGGRTEAFF. Here the CDR3 DNA reads TGTGCTAGTGGTTTAGGAGGGCGCACTGAAGCTTTCTTT. The gene calls are TRBV12-5 and TRBJ1-1; D not resolved. The V end was cut by 3 bases, the J end by 4 bases, with 9 bases between. This CDR3 contains 13 residues. The V gene's germline CDR1 is LGHNT and CDR2 FRNRAP.

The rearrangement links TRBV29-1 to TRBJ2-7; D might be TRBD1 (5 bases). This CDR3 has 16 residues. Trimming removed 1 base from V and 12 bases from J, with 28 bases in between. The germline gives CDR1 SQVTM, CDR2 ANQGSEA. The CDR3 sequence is CSVEVGNRQGGHKRYF. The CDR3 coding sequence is TGCAGCGTTGAAGTTGGGAATCGGCAGGGCGGTCACAAGCGGTACTTC.